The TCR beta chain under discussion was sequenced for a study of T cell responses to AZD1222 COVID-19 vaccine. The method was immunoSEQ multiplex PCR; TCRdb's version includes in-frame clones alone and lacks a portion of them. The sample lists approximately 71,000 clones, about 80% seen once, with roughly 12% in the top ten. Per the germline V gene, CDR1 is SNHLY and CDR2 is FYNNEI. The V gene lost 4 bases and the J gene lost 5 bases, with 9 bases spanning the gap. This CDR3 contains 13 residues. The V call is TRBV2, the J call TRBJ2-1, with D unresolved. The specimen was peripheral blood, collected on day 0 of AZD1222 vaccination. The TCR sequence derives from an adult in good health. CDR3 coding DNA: TGTGCCAGCAGTGGGAGCCGGGACAATGAGCAGTTCTTC. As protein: CASSGSRDNEQFF.